The rows below give T cell receptor beta chains drawn from one sample of a study of blood T cell repertoires in COVID-19. The table came from immunoSEQ multiplex PCR; TCRdb's copy has only in-frame clones and leaves some out. The sample has about 430,000 clones; nearly 90% are singletons. Input material: PBMCs or T cells enriched from blood (not recorded which). These receptors were collected from a woman aged 18-35 years who had been exposed to COVID-19. The conserved cysteine and the conserved F or W are not part of the CDR3 here.

CDR3	J	V
ASSSIMGQGIYEQY	TRBJ2-7	TRBV9
ASSGTGEQF	TRBJ2-1	TRBV9
ASSLWVLATNNEQF	TRBJ2-1	TRBV28
ASSVDGQLNEKLF	TRBJ1-4	TRBV9
ASSPSGGGGNTIY	TRBJ1-3	TRBV18
ASSPGLAAKSSYNEQF	TRBJ2-1	TRBV18
ASSPGTSGVLGEQF	TRBJ2-1	TRBV18
ASSPRLAGSSTDTQY	TRBJ2-3	TRBV6-6
ASSQRTSGDTGELF	TRBJ2-2	TRBV4-2
ASSRTVYNEQF	TRBJ2-1	TRBV6-2/TRBV6-3
AWSAGGTSNQPQH	TRBJ1-5	TRBV30
ASSVYNEQF	TRBJ2-1	TRBV7-2
ATARTEAF	TRBJ1-1	TRBV12-3/TRBV12-4
ASSQNVGTSPYEQY	TRBJ2-7	TRBV4-2
ASSGRGMGNTGELF	TRBJ2-2	TRBV2
ASMVETGANVLT	TRBJ2-6	TRBV6-5
AWSQALGNTIY	TRBJ1-3	TRBV30
ATSDSAPGARTEAF	TRBJ1-1	TRBV24-1
ASSHSAGNTIY	TRBJ1-3	TRBV2
ASSGSGTGSEQY	TRBJ2-7	TRBV5-1
ASSSGSYNEQF	TRBJ2-1	TRBV6-5
ASSYTGGDTGELF	TRBJ2-2	TRBV6-2/TRBV6-3
ASSARQAGEAF	TRBJ1-1	TRBV7-9
ASSPPPSGRPSIYEQY	TRBJ2-7	TRBV19
SVGGDRRNLATNEKLF	TRBJ1-4	TRBV29-1
ASSQRYGTGDREQY	TRBJ2-7	TRBV4-2
SARQGTDSGPLE	TRBJ2-7	TRBV29-1
SVHTGDQETQY	TRBJ2-5	TRBV29-1
AAQGGGNIQY	TRBJ2-4	TRBV7-2
ASSLLGTEVTEAF	TRBJ1-1	TRBV28
ASRAGWNTEAF	TRBJ1-1	TRBV6-5
ASSPPSAGDYEQY	TRBJ2-7	TRBV3-1/TRBV3-2
ASSLRVNNYEQY	TRBJ2-7	TRBV5-6
ASSPRTGNSNQPQH	TRBJ1-5	TRBV7-8
ASRDRGSNQPQH	TRBJ1-5	TRBV19
ASSKTGIDQPQH	TRBJ1-5	TRBV6-5
ASRDSPGFYEQY	TRBJ2-7	TRBV5-1
ASSLGMEWRAPSNYEQY	TRBJ2-7	TRBV28
ASSQALLAGGEQF	TRBJ2-1	TRBV14
ASSSGQGVYWGYT	TRBJ1-2	TRBV7-9
ASSQIPSRARGNTGELF	TRBJ2-2	TRBV7-9
ASLLKGDTWDSPLH	TRBJ1-6	TRBV7-8
ASSQGQGAYNEQF	TRBJ2-1	TRBV14
ASSFRTGTYEQY	TRBJ2-7	TRBV5-1
ASSSTPFEQF	TRBJ2-1	TRBV11-2
ASSLLEGNTEAF	TRBJ1-1	TRBV7-6
ASSPRTWSTEAF	TRBJ1-1	TRBV11-2
ASSGLAGETGDNEQF	TRBJ2-1	TRBV2
ASSLVRQAYNEQF	TRBJ2-1	TRBV5-1
ASSQDSGGASPLH	TRBJ1-6	TRBV4-1
ASSLGSGISYEQY	TRBJ2-7	TRBV5-1